The 28 T cell receptor beta chains below come from one sample, sequenced in a study of early T cells in non-severe SARS-CoV-2 infection. TCRdb re-analysed the 5' RACE reads in MiXCR, keeping a single row per CDR3 protein. Of tens of thousands of distinct CDR3 sequences detected, over 9.5% appear once; the ten largest clones hold roughly 5.8%. The sample here was whole blood, taken at baseline. Receptors were obtained from an adult who was a healthcare worker with PCR-confirmed SARS-CoV-2 infection or an uninfected control (not recorded which).

CDR3 residues: CASSGTQETQYF. CDR3 coding DNA: TGTGCCAGCAGCGGGACCCAAGAGACCCAGTACTTC. The rearrangement links TRBV6-5 to TRBJ2-5; D may be TRBD1 or TRBD2 (5 bases each). CDR1 MNHEY and CDR2 SVGAGI come from the germline V gene. Trimming took off 6 bases at V and 1 base at J, with 6 bases between the two ends. The CDR3 is 12 residues long.

This clonotype has at least ten counts. The rearrangement uses TRBV7-2 and TRBJ2-5; D remains ambiguous. The germline V gene has CDR1 SGHTA and CDR2 FQGNSA. This CDR3 comprises 13 residues. V lost 2 bases to trimming and J lost 3 bases, with 7 bases between them. The CDR3 DNA follows: TGTGCCAGCAGCTTAAACCGAGAAGAGACCCAGTACTTC. It codes for CASSLNREETQYF.

In this sample, this clonotype turned up once. The chain uses TRBV5-1 and TRBJ2-7, with TRBD1 identical over 8 bases. The CDR3 contains 13 residues. Trimming at V came to 4 bases and at J to 5 bases, leaving 5 bases not matched to a gene. Germline V gene sequence: CDR1 SGHRS, CDR2 YFSETQ. CDR3 sequence reads: CASSLGQANEQYF. In DNA form, the CDR3 reads TGCGCCAGCAGCCTGGGACAGGCAAACGAGCAGTACTTC. The entire variable domain, with the rest obtained from reference TRBV5-1 and TRBJ2-7, is as follows: KAGVTQTPRYLIKTRGQQVTLSCSPISGHRSVSWYQQTPGQGLQFLFEYFSETQRNKGNFPGRFSGRQFSNSRSEMNVSTLELGDSALYLCASSLGQANEQYFGPGTRLTVT.

This clonotype has a count of ten or more. The chain joins TRBV2 to TRBJ2-3, with D hard to call. In germline, CDR1 is SNHLY, CDR2 FYNNEI. V dropped 7 bases and J dropped 0 bases, with 17 bases sitting between them. This CDR3 has 16 residues. The CDR3 coding sequence is TGTGCCAGCACTTCTAGGCGGAGCCCTAGCACAGATACGCAGTATTTT. Amino acid sequence: CASTSRRSPSTDTQYF.

There are a few counts of this clonotype. The chain recombines TRBV25-1 with TRBJ2-7; D is ambiguous. The germline CDR1 and CDR2 sequences are MGHDK and SYGVNS. The germline V and J ends were trimmed by 2 bases and 7 bases, with 6 bases remaining between them. This CDR3 has 11 residues. CDR3 nucleotide sequence: TGTGCCAGCAGTGAAGGAAGGGAGCAGTACTTC. It yields the protein CASSEGREQYF.

Many counts were recorded for this clonotype. The chain has TRBV6-1 and TRBJ2-7, with 9 bases matching TRBD1. Germline loops: CDR1 MNHNS, CDR2 SASEGT. The CDR3 runs 17 residues. Germline trimming cut 7 bases from V and 2 bases from J; bases unmatched to any gene: 15. This CDR3 is CASKLRTGTGHTYEQYF. The CDR3 coding sequence is TGTGCCAGCAAGCTACGCACCGGGACAGGGCATACCTACGAGCAGTACTTC.

This clonotype occurred many times. This chain links TRBV5-1 with TRBJ2-3; D might be TRBD1 (6 bases). Trimming cost V 0 bases and J 6 bases, with 11 bases left between them. Looked up from germline, CDR1 is SGHRS and CDR2 is YFSETQ. The CDR3 runs 14 residues. DNA of the CDR3: TGCGCCAGCAGCTTGGGGGGGCCCAAGGATACGCAGTATTTT. Translation: CASSLGGPKDTQYF. Full variable domain (remainder filled in from reference TRBV5-1 and TRBJ2-3): KAGVTQTPRYLIKTRGQQVTLSCSPISGHRSVSWYQQTPGQGLQFLFEYFSETQRNKGNFPGRFSGRQFSNSRSEMNVSTLELGDSALYLCASSLGGPKDTQYFGPGTRLTVL.

This clonotype was detected many times. The V and J genes are TRBV19 and TRBJ2-4; D uncertain. Trimming removed 10 bases from V and 9 bases from J, with 19 bases in between. CDR3 length: 13 amino acids. In germline, CDR1 is LNHDA, CDR2 SQIVND (reference sequence). This CDR3 is CATRNSGYGIQYF. CDR3 nucleotide sequence: TGTGCCACCCGAAACTCCGGTTACGGCATTCAGTACTTC.

This clonotype was recorded at least ten times. The chain recombines TRBV29-1 with TRBJ2-1, with TRBD2 as a possible D gene (5 bases). The CDR3 consists of 14 residues. Germline V lookup: CDR1 SQVTM, CDR2 ANQGSEA. V lost 6 bases to trimming and J lost 0 bases, with 12 bases between them. The CDR3 region is CSVEPSYSYNEQFF. For the CDR3, the DNA is TGCAGCGTCGAACCTAGCTACTCCTACAATGAGCAGTTCTTC.

The rearrangement uses TRBV3-1 and TRBJ1-2; D gene uncertain. Between the trimmed V and J ends, which lost 1 base and 4 bases, there was a span of 7 bases. There are 13 residues in the CDR3. Germline CDR1 is LGHDT and CDR2 is YNNKEL (reference sequence). The CDR3 nucleotides read TGTGCCAGCAGCCAAGTCCTCACCTATGGCTACACCTTC. It codes for CASSQVLTYGYTF. Variable domain in full (rest from reference TRBV3-1 and TRBJ1-2): DTAVSQTPKYLVTQMGNDKSIKCEQNLGHDTMYWYKQDSKKFLKIMFSYNNKELIINETVPNRFSPKSPDKAHLNLHINSLELGDSAVYFCASSQVLTYGYTFGSGTRLTVV.

This clonotype was detected only a few times. V and J are TRBV7-9 and TRBJ1-2, with 7 bases aligning to TRBD1. The V gene's germline CDR1 is SEHNR and CDR2 FQNEAQ (reference sequence). The CDR3 runs to 13 residues. The junction had 3 bases not matched to a gene; V was cut back by 3 bases and J by 5 bases. CDR3 residues: CASSFGTEYGYTF. The CDR3 bases are TGTGCCAGCAGCTTTGGGACAGAATATGGCTACACCTTC. The variable domain in full, completed from reference TRBV7-9 and TRBJ1-2, reads DTGVSQNPRHKITKRGQNVTFRCDPISEHNRLYWYRQTLGQGPEFLTYFQNEAQLEKSRLLSDRFSAERPKGSFSTLEIQRTEQGDSAMYLCASSFGTEYGYTFGSGTRLTVV.

This clonotype was observed at least ten times. CDR3 loop: CASSLGAGISSGNTIYF. CDR3 in DNA: TGTGCCAGCAGCTTAGGAGCGGGGATCAGCTCTGGAAACACCATATATTTT. V usage is TRBV7-9 and J usage is TRBJ1-3; D gene uncertain. Germline-derived CDR1 and CDR2 are SEHNR and FQNEAQ (reference sequence). The CDR3 is 17 residues long. The V end lost 1 base, the J end lost 0 bases, and 13 bases lay between the germline ends.

This clonotype was detected a few times. This sequence joins TRBV5-1 and TRBJ2-5; 13 nucleotides match TRBD2. Germline-derived CDR1 and CDR2 are SGHRS and YFSETQ. CDR3 length equals 18 residues. The ends lost 0 bases at V and 1 base at J; junction bases unmatched: 6. The CDR3: CASSLGLAGGLGQETQYF. In nucleotides, the CDR3 is TGCGCCAGCAGCTTGGGACTAGCGGGGGGTCTAGGCCAAGAGACCCAGTACTTC.

There are a few counts of this clonotype. The gene calls are TRBV4-3 and TRBJ2-5, with D maybe TRBD1 (6 bases). The V end was cut by 2 bases, the J end by 2 bases, with 21 bases between. Germline V gene sequence: CDR1 LGHNA, CDR2 YSLEER. This CDR3 has 18 amino acids. The CDR3 sequence is CASSQMLSGAGVQETQYF. In DNA, the CDR3 is TGCGCCAGCAGCCAAATGCTAAGTGGGGCAGGGGTTCAAGAGACCCAGTACTTC.

This clonotype was counted many times. The CDR3 DNA reads TGTGCCAGCTCACCACCGCAGCAAGAGACCCAGTACTTC. This gives the protein CASSPPQQETQYF. The chain employs TRBV18 and TRBJ2-5; D is undetermined. Trimming removed 0 bases at V and 2 bases at J, with 4 bases between. The CDR3 covers 13 residues. Germline-derived CDR1 and CDR2 are KGHSH and LQKENI. The whole variable domain, remainder taken from reference TRBV18 and TRBJ2-5, is NAGVMQNPRHLVRRRGQEARLRCSPMKGHSHVYWYRQLPEEGLKFMVYLQKENIIDESGMPKERFSAEFPKEGPSILRIQQVVRGDSAAYFCASSPPQQETQYFGPGTRLLVL.

The table lists this clonotype with many counts. The chain has TRBV5-1 and TRBJ1-5, with no clear D. The V end lost 4 bases, the J end lost 0 bases, and 5 bases lay between the germline ends. The CDR3 covers 13 residues. Germline loops: CDR1 SGHRS, CDR2 YFSETQ. Here the CDR3 reads CASSRDSNQPQHF. In DNA, the CDR3 is TGCGCCAGCAGCAGAGATAGCAATCAGCCCCAGCATTTT.

This clonotype was counted many times. The chain employs TRBV29-1 and TRBJ1-1, with D unclear. CDR1 is SQVTM and CDR2 is ANQGSEA in the germline V gene. Trimming stripped 6 bases from V and 0 bases from J, with 11 bases between. The CDR3 runs to 13 residues. The CDR3 spells CSVAANLNTEAFF. For the CDR3, the DNA is TGCAGCGTGGCCGCGAATCTGAACACTGAAGCTTTCTTT. The variable domain in full, with the rest retrieved from reference TRBV29-1 and TRBJ1-1, is SAVISQKPSRDICQRGTSLTIQCQVDSQVTMMFWYRQQPGQSLTLIATANQGSEATYESGFVIDKFPISRPNLTFSTLTVSNMSPEDSSIYLCSVAANLNTEAFFGQGTRLTVV.

The J gene is TRBJ2-1, the V gene TRBV20-1; 9 bases agree with TRBD2. Unmatched junction bases numbered 6, after V lost 6 bases and J lost 0 bases. The CDR3 extends over 15 amino acids. The germline V gene encodes CDR1 DFQATT and CDR2 SNEGSKA (reference sequence). The CDR3 DNA is TGCAGTGCCAACCGACTAGCGGCCTCCTACAATGAGCAGTTCTTC. It translates to CSANRLAASYNEQFF.

V and J are TRBV2 and TRBJ2-1; D is possibly TRBD1 (6 bases). Germline loops: CDR1 SNHLY, CDR2 FYNNEI. This CDR3 is built from 15 residues. Trimming shortened V by 5 bases and J by 2 bases, and 13 bases separated the two germline ends. DNA of the CDR3: TGTGCCAGCAGTAGGGGCGCAGGGGCCTACAATGAGCAGTTCTTC. As protein: CASSRGAGAYNEQFF.

This clonotype showed up just a few times. V usage is TRBV7-2 and J usage is TRBJ2-3; 10 bases line up with TRBD2. Germline CDR1 and CDR2: SGHTA and FQGNSA. The V segment lost 5 bases and the J segment 5 bases; nucleotides outside the gene matches: 10. The CDR3 consists of 16 residues. DNA for the CDR3: TGTGCCAGCAGCCCTATAGCGGGAGGATTAGTAGATACGCAGTATTTT. Protein: CASSPIAGGLVDTQYF.

J is TRBJ2-3 and V is TRBV5-1; tentative D call: TRBD1 (5 bases). This CDR3 is 16 amino acids long. Trimming shortened V by 0 bases and J by 6 bases, and 17 bases separated the two germline ends. CDR1 is SGHRS, CDR2 YFSETQ, per germline. In nucleotides, the CDR3 is TGCGCCAGCAGCTTGGGGACACTTGGGGATACCGATACGCAGTATTTT. It yields the protein CASSLGTLGDTDTQYF.

This clonotype was observed many times. The V gene is TRBV29-1, the J gene TRBJ2-1; D is unclear. V was shortened by 1 base and J by 7 bases, with 11 bases between the two germline ends. Germline V CDR1 and CDR2: SQVTM, ANQGSEA. The CDR3 length is 13 residues. The CDR3 region has the DNA TGCAGCGTTGAAGGGAAGACTCGAAATGAGCAGTTCTTC. Protein: CSVEGKTRNEQFF.

This clonotype was counted many times. CDR3 sequence reads: CASSRTQGVISEAFF. The CDR3, as DNA: TGTGCCAGTAGTAGGACCCAGGGGGTGATCTCTGAAGCTTTCTTT. The rearrangement links TRBV19 to TRBJ1-1, with 7 nucleotides matching TRBD1. V trimming: 4 bases; J trimming: 6 bases; junction bases outside the gene matches: 11. The CDR3 loop spans 15 amino acids. Germline CDR1 reads LNHDA; CDR2 reads SQIVND (reference sequence). Drawing the rest from reference TRBV19 and TRBJ1-1, the complete variable domain is DGGITQSPKYLFRKEGQNVTLSCEQNLNHDAMYWYRQDPGQGLRLIYYSQIVNDFQKGDIAEGYSVSREKKESFPLTVTSAQKNPTAFYLCASSRTQGVISEAFFGQGTRLTVV.

This clonotype was seen a few times. The chain combines TRBV5-1 with TRBJ2-5; a weak D match, TRBD1 (7 bases). V lost 0 bases to trimming and J lost 1 base, with 13 bases between them. From germline, CDR1 is SGHRS and CDR2 YFSETQ. This CDR3 has 16 amino acids. The CDR3 bases are TGCGCCAGCAGCTTGGTCGGGCAGGGGGGCCAAGAGACCCAGTACTTC. It codes for CASSLVGQGGQETQYF. The full variable domain, its missing parts supplied by reference TRBV5-1 and TRBJ2-5, is KAGVTQTPRYLIKTRGQQVTLSCSPISGHRSVSWYQQTPGQGLQFLFEYFSETQRNKGNFPGRFSGRQFSNSRSEMNVSTLELGDSALYLCASSLVGQGGQETQYFGPGTRLLVL.

The V call is TRBV27, the J call TRBJ2-6; D unresolved. The CDR3 has 13 residues. The germline CDR1 and CDR2 sequences are MNHEY and SMNVEV (reference sequence). The ends were cut back, 3 bases at V and 4 bases at J, with 4 bases in the middle. CDR3 sequence (DNA): TGTGCCAGCAGTTTCCACGGGGCCAACGTCCTGACTTTC. Translated, it gives CASSFHGANVLTF.

V usage is TRBV9 and J usage is TRBJ2-3; D call uncertain. The V end lost 0 bases, the J end lost 4 bases, and 9 bases lay between the germline ends. The V gene's germline CDR1 is SGDLS and CDR2 YYNGEE. The CDR3 consists of 14 residues. The CDR3 protein is CASSVASPSDTQYF. Written as DNA, the CDR3 is TGTGCCAGCAGCGTAGCATCACCCTCAGATACGCAGTATTTT.

This clonotype occurred many times. J is TRBJ1-6 and V is TRBV4-3; TRBD1 might be the D (5 bases). Trimming removed 4 bases at V and 7 bases at J, with 8 bases between. The CDR3 sequence is 13 residues long. Germline loops: CDR1 LGHNA, CDR2 YSLEER. CDR3 loop: CASSRDGNSPLHF. In DNA, the CDR3 is TGCGCCAGCAGCCGGGACGGCAATTCACCCCTCCACTTT.

The chain links TRBV20-1 to TRBJ2-5, with D perhaps matching TRBD2 (6 bases). The germline CDR1 and CDR2 sequences are DFQATT and SNEGSKA (reference sequence). Trimming removed 3 bases at V and 6 bases at J, with 14 bases between. This CDR3 comprises 13 residues. The CDR3 DNA is TGCAGTGCTAGCCTTGGGACTCCCAAGACCCAGTACTTC. It encodes CSASLGTPKTQYF.